One sample yielded the 28 T cell receptor beta chains listed below, sequenced in a study of shared clonotypes between healthy human individuals. Only CD45RO-negative cells positively selected for CCR7 counted as naive CD8 cells, so terminally differentiated effector memory CD45RA+ cells were excluded. Produced via immunoSEQ multiplex PCR; TCRdb's table is partial and in-frame only. The repertoire holds over 800,000 clones, more than 85% seen once, with about 25% in the top ten. The material sequenced was naive CD8+ T cells sorted from blood. These receptors came from a man between 25 and 39 years old in good health.

In its sample, this clone was seen once. The chain carries TRBV27 and TRBJ2-3; perhaps D is TRBD1 or TRBD2 (5 bases each). The CDR3 extends over 14 amino acids. CDR1 and CDR2 (germline): MNHEY, SMNVEV (reference sequence). V was cut by 3 bases and J by 2 bases, with 9 bases left in between. CDR3 sequence (DNA): TGTGCCAGCAGTTTGGGGACGGACACAGATACGCAGTATTTT. It codes for CASSLGTDTDTQYF.

The CDR3 sequence is CASSWTGSSNYTGELFF. In DNA form, the CDR3 reads TGTGCCAGTAGTTGGACAGGGTCCTCCAACTACACCGGGGAGCTGTTTTTT. This chain connects TRBV19 to TRBJ2-2, with 8 nucleotides matching TRBD1. Germline V gives CDR1 LNHDA, CDR2 SQIVND (reference sequence). The V segment lost 5 bases and the J segment 3 bases; nucleotides outside the gene matches: 11. CDR3 size: 17 residues.

This clone was recorded once. The chain joins TRBV6-6 to TRBJ2-5; TRBD2 agrees at 7 bases. CDR3 length equals 15 residues. Germline CDR1 MNHNY, CDR2 SVGAGI (reference sequence). V dropped 0 bases and J dropped 5; count of bases not matched to a gene: 6. In nucleotides, the CDR3 is TGTGCCAGCAGTTACTCTGGCGGGAGTAGTGAGACCCAGTACTTC. Its translation: CASSYSGGSSETQYF.

To note about this clone: Other DNA variants within this sample encode the same CDR3. The chain employs TRBV29-1 and TRBJ2-7; 9 nucleotides match TRBD2. CDR3 length equals 13 residues. With 7 bases clipped from V and 4 bases from J, the junction kept 8 bases outside the gene matches. CDR1 and CDR2 (germline): SQVTM, ANQGSEA. The CDR3 sequence is CSARDSGSYEQYF. CDR3 sequence (DNA): TGCAGCGCCCGCGATAGCGGGAGTTACGAGCAGTACTTC.

The rearrangement uses TRBV9 and TRBJ1-5, with D perhaps TRBD1 (6 bases). V lost 3 bases and J lost 5, with 12 bases in between. Germline-derived CDR1 and CDR2 are SGDLS and YYNGEE. The CDR3 is 14 amino acids. The CDR3 sequence: CASSEQGSYQPQHF. The DNA for the CDR3 is TGTGCCAGCAGCGAACAGGGATCGTATCAGCCCCAGCATTTT.

This chain connects TRBV14 to TRBJ2-1; 9 bases map to TRBD2. Germline CDR1 is SGHDN and CDR2 is FVKESK. V was clipped by 0 bases and J by 7 bases; unmatched bases: 10. The CDR3 spans 17 residues. CDR3 region: CASSQDPFAGGPNEQFF. The CDR3 DNA follows: TGTGCCAGCAGCCAAGACCCGTTCGCGGGAGGGCCTAATGAGCAGTTCTTC.

This chain uses TRBV13 with TRBJ2-1; 7 bases are shared with TRBD2. The V and J ends lost 2 bases and 3 bases, in that order; junction bases with no gene match: 4. The length of the CDR3 is 15 residues. The germline CDR1 and CDR2 sequences are PRHDT and FYEKMQ (reference sequence). CDR3 nucleotides: TGTGCCAGCAGCTTACCCGGGACTATCTACAATGAGCAGTTCTTC. Its translation is CASSLPGTIYNEQFF.

For this clone: At the DNA level, this CDR3 is encoded by other sequences in the same sample as well. The CDR3 region has the DNA TGCAGCGCCGACTACAATGAGCAGTTCTTC. Encoded protein: CSADYNEQFF. This chain links TRBV29-1 with TRBJ2-1; D not resolved. The germline V and J ends were trimmed by 7 bases and 3 bases, with 4 bases remaining between them. This CDR3 is 10 amino acids long. Looked up from germline, CDR1 is SQVTM and CDR2 is ANQGSEA.

The chain links TRBV19 to TRBJ2-1; no reliable D call. CDR1 LNHDA and CDR2 SQIVND come from the germline V gene (reference sequence). The CDR3 runs to 15 residues. V gave up 5 bases and J gave up 3 bases, with 14 bases separating them. CDR3 amino acids: CASSEQFDNYNEQFF. For the CDR3, the DNA is TGTGCCAGTAGTGAACAGTTCGATAACTACAATGAGCAGTTCTTC.

The V gene is TRBV7-2, the J gene TRBJ1-3; no firm D call. CDR1 is SGHTA, CDR2 FQGNSA, per germline. The CDR3 is 12 amino acids. V lost 4 bases, J lost 4 bases, and 5 bases lay in between. CDR3 sequence (DNA): TGTGCCAGCAGCTCTCAGGGAAACACCATATATTTT. The encoded protein is CASSSQGNTIYF.

The chain has TRBV9 and TRBJ2-2; D perhaps matches TRBD2 (5 bases). The germline CDR1 and CDR2 sequences are SGDLS and YYNGEE. The CDR3 sequence is 16 residues long. With 2 bases removed from V and 1 base from J, the gap between germline ends came to 12 bases. The CDR3 region has the DNA TGTGCCAGCAGCGTCCTACAAGGACTGAACACCGGGGAGCTGTTTTTT. Its translation is CASSVLQGLNTGELFF.

A note on this clone: Within the sample, other DNA sequences also encode this same CDR3. The rearrangement joins TRBV27 to TRBJ2-3; possibly TRBD1 for D (6 bases). Germline values: CDR1 MNHEY, CDR2 SMNVEV (reference sequence). The CDR3 totals 13 residues. V was shortened by 2 bases and J by 6 bases, with 9 bases between the two germline ends. The DNA for the CDR3 is TGTGCCAGCAGTTTAGCAGGGGTGGATACGCAGTATTTT. Amino acid sequence: CASSLAGVDTQYF.

This clone was picked up one time. The chain combines TRBV7-6 with TRBJ2-7, with D perhaps TRBD1 (5 bases). Germline V gene lookup returns CDR1 SGHVS and CDR2 FNYEAQ. V lost 5 bases and J lost 1, with 15 bases in between. The CDR3 extends over 15 amino acids. As DNA, the CDR3 is TGTGCCAGCAGCCCAGGGAATCTGTTGTCCTACGAGCAGTACTTC. It is translated as CASSPGNLLSYEQYF.

The V and J genes are TRBV4-1 and TRBJ2-3; TRBD2 matches 7 bases. CDR1 and CDR2 from the germline V gene are MGHRA and YSYEKL. J gave up 2 bases and V 1 base, and 9 bases lay outside the gene matches. The CDR3 totals 17 residues. The CDR3 sequence: CASSQVGGSGSTDTQYF. The CDR3 DNA reads TGCGCCAGCAGCCAAGTGGGTGGTAGCGGGTCCACAGATACGCAGTATTTT.

V is TRBV4-1 and J is TRBJ2-3, with TRBD2 matching over 7 bases. J was trimmed by 5 bases and V by 4 bases; bases with no gene match: 12. Germline lookup yields CDR1 MGHRA and CDR2 YSYEKL. CDR3 length equals 16 residues. The CDR3 spells CASSPSGGGLQDTQYF. CDR3 in DNA: TGCGCCAGCAGCCCTAGCGGTGGAGGCCTTCAAGATACGCAGTATTTT.

The chain couples TRBV19 to TRBJ1-4; no firm D call. CDR1 is LNHDA, CDR2 SQIVND, per germline (reference sequence). There are 13 residues in the CDR3. The germline V and J ends were trimmed by 1 base and 5 bases, with 5 bases remaining between them. In DNA, the CDR3 is TGTGCCAGTAGTATAGTAAAGAATGAAAAACTGTTTTTT. Protein product: CASSIVKNEKLFF.

This chain uses TRBV4-1 with TRBJ2-7; TRBD2 is a possible D gene (5 bases). Germline V gives CDR1 MGHRA, CDR2 YSYEKL. V shed 0 bases and J shed 1 base, with 13 bases lying between them. There are 16 residues in the CDR3. CDR3 amino acids: CASSQEVPGSSYEQYF. DNA of the CDR3: TGCGCCAGCAGCCAAGAGGTCCCGGGATCTTCCTACGAGCAGTACTTC.

The V gene is TRBV5-6, the J gene TRBJ2-7, with TRBD1 as a possible D gene (7 bases). V lost 5 bases and J 3 bases, leaving 12 bases between the germline ends. CDR3 length: 13 amino acids. Germline CDR1 SGHDT, CDR2 YYEEEE. CDR3 sequence (DNA): TGTGCCAGCAGTCCGCAGGGGGGCTACGAGCAGTACTTC. This encodes CASSPQGGYEQYF.

The J gene is TRBJ2-7, the V gene TRBV15; 11 bases are shared with TRBD2. The trim removed 5 bases at V and 4 bases at J, leaving 13 bases unmatched. The CDR3 runs 17 residues. Germline CDR1 is LNHNV and CDR2 is YYDKDF (reference sequence). The CDR3, as DNA: TGTGCCACCAGCCCCGGTGTAGCGGGAGGGTCAGGGTACGAGCAGTACTTC. It is translated as CATSPGVAGGSGYEQYF.

This clone appeared a single time. V gene TRBV7-9 combines with J gene TRBJ1-4; D gene uncertain. Germline V gene data show CDR1 as SEHNR and CDR2 as FQNEAQ (reference sequence). The CDR3 consists of 14 residues. V dropped 5 bases and J dropped 2 bases, with 9 bases sitting between them. The chain's CDR3 is CASSEIETNEKLFF. For the CDR3, the DNA is TGTGCCAGCAGCGAGATCGAGACTAATGAAAAACTGTTTTTT.

The chain is built from TRBV15 and TRBJ2-7; 7 bases agree with TRBD2. V lost 1 base, J lost 5 bases, and 5 bases stayed unmatched. Germline V gives CDR1 LNHNV, CDR2 YYDKDF (reference sequence). The CDR3 runs 14 residues. CDR3 sequence reads: CATSRVAGADEQYF. CDR3 DNA sequence: TGTGCCACCAGCAGAGTCGCGGGAGCAGACGAGCAGTACTTC.

The V call is TRBV7-9, the J call TRBJ2-5; TRBD1 matches 9 bases. CDR1 and CDR2 from the germline V gene are SEHNR and FQNEAQ (reference sequence). J gave up 4 bases and V 5 bases, and 8 bases lay outside the gene matches. The length of the CDR3 is 15 residues. DNA for the CDR3: TGTGCCAGCAGCCCTCGGGGGACAGGGTCAGAGACCCAGTACTTC. The encoded protein is CASSPRGTGSETQYF.

The rearrangement uses TRBV4-2 and TRBJ2-3; D gene ambiguous. The ends were cut back, 0 bases at V and 3 bases at J, with 7 bases in the middle. Germline V CDR1 and CDR2: LGHNA, YNFKEQ. This CDR3 has 14 amino acids. In DNA, the CDR3 is TGTGCCAGCAGCCAAGATGGGCGAACAGATACGCAGTATTTT. Amino acids: CASSQDGRTDTQYF.

The genes are TRBV27 and TRBJ2-2; D gene ambiguous. Germline V gene sequence: CDR1 MNHEY, CDR2 SMNVEV (reference sequence). This CDR3 has 13 amino acids. Trimming removed 4 bases from V and 0 bases from J, with 3 bases in between. CDR3 nucleotides: TGTGCCAGCAGTTCCGCGAACACCGGGGAGCTGTTTTTT. Its translation: CASSSANTGELFF.

The chain has TRBV10-1 and TRBJ2-7, with D possibly being TRBD1 or TRBD2 (5 bases each). Trimming cost V 4 bases and J 3 bases, with 10 bases left between them. The CDR3 loop spans 13 amino acids. In germline, CDR1 is WNHNN, CDR2 SYGVQD (reference sequence). In nucleotides, the CDR3 is TGCGCCAGCAGTGCCGGGACGAACTACGAGCAGTACTTC. It is translated as CASSAGTNYEQYF.

This chain uses TRBV4-1 with TRBJ2-1; D gene unclear. Deletions cut 5 bases from V and 2 bases from J, with 10 bases between. Germline-derived CDR1 and CDR2 are MGHRA and YSYEKL. CDR3 length: 14 residues. Written as DNA, the CDR3 is TGCGCCAGCAGCATTAAGGAGACCTACAATGAGCAGTTCTTC. Its translation is CASSIKETYNEQFF.

This chain connects TRBV14 to TRBJ1-1; tentatively, D is TRBD1 (5 bases). The CDR3 runs 15 residues. Germline V gives CDR1 SGHDN, CDR2 FVKESK. V was pared by 1 base and J by 4 bases, with 13 bases between. The CDR3 region has the DNA TGTGCCAGCAGCCAAGGTCCTCTGGGGGGCACTGAAGCTTTCTTT. Residues: CASSQGPLGGTEAFF.

With regard to this clone: The identical CDR3 is also encoded by other nucleotide sequences in the sample. CDR3: CASSLAGPYNEQFF. As DNA, the CDR3 is TGTGCCAGCAGTTTAGCAGGGCCCTACAATGAGCAGTTCTTC. The rearrangement uses TRBV27 and TRBJ2-1, with D possibly TRBD1 on 5 matching bases. Germline CDR1 and CDR2: MNHEY and SMNVEV (reference sequence). The CDR3 sequence is 14 residues long. The V end was cut by 2 bases, the J end by 2 bases, with 7 bases between.